This T cell receptor beta chain emerged from a study of cytomegalovirus exposure and HLA in healthy donors. Study findings and constraints: Within an earlier analysis, most TCR beta V segments proved productive either about 90% or about 30% of the time. The authors later linked a missense DCLRE1C variant to TCR beta V- and J-gene trimming. Accounts indicate the classifier identified cytomegalovirus status with strong specificity and sensitivity. A later analysis by the authors found several of the most significant clusters apparently linked to common viral pathogens.

A multiplex PCR was run with 60 Vbeta primers and 13 Jbeta primers. Profiling relied on immunoSEQ multiplex PCR, and the TCRdb table lists in-frame clones only, not all of them. Among over 90,000 clones listed, 65% to 85% were seen once. In regard to this clone: No antigen is known for it.

The CDR3 consists of 18 residues. V lost 7 bases and J lost 4; bases outside the gene matches: 19. This sequence originates from a woman in her seventies in good health and CMV-seropositive. J is TRBJ1-2 and V is TRBV23-1; TRBD1 aligns across 9 bases. TRBV23-1 is an ORF, and what it does is uncertain. Input material: PBMCs. The CDR3 is CASTHCPSGQGLGYGYTF. The CDR3 nucleotides read TGCGCCAGCACCCACTGCCCCTCGGGACAGGGTTTAGGCTATGGCTACACCTTC.